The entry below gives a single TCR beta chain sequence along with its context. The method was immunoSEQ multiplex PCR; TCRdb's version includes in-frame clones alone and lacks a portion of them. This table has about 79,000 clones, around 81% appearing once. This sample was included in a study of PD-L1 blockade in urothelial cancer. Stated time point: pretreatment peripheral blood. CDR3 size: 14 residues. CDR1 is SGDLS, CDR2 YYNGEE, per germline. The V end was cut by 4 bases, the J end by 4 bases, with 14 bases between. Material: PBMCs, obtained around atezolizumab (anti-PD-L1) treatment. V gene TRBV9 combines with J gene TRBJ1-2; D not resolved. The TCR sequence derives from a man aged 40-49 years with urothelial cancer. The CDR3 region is CASSPSGGFYGYTF. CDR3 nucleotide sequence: TGTGCCAGCAGCCCGAGCGGCGGATTCTATGGCTACACCTTC.